This paragraph reports one T cell receptor beta chain. This sample is part of a study of blood T cell repertoires in COVID-19. As for the study in general: Acute and convalescent COVID-19 samples came from the United States, Italy and Spain. From T cells, B-cell-depleted T cells, or PBMCs came the material, which was cDNA or gDNA.

Original analysis: By means of reference gene primer amplification, nucleated cell counts were estimated. Clones were sequenced by immunoSEQ multiplex PCR, and TCRdb holds only the in-frame ones, with some missing. D and trimming were read from the DNA, whereas the V and J calls and clone size are those reported in that table. This sample has 90,000 to 130,000 clones, with about 80% found just once. The specimen sequenced was peripheral blood. This sequence was found in a woman older than 75 with active or convalescent COVID-19.

CDR3 residues: CASSPRTSGGTDTQYF. CDR3 DNA: TGTGCCAGCAGCCCCCGGACTAGCGGCGGCACAGATACGCAGTATTTT. The rearrangement links TRBV4-2 to TRBJ2-3, with TRBD2 matching 10 bases. CDR3 length equals 16 residues. Trimming took 4 bases from V and 1 from J; bases not matched to a gene: 5. CDR1 and CDR2 (germline): LGHNA, YNFKEQ.